The next 5 T cell receptor beta chains were all read from a single sample in a study of blood T cell repertoires in COVID-19. Clones were read by immunoSEQ multiplex PCR, and TCRdb kept only the in-frame ones, dropping some. The sample holds around 330,000 clones, more than 75% seen once. The sample was PBMCs or T cells enriched from blood (not recorded which). Receptors were obtained from a man between 60 and 75 years old who had recovered from COVID-19.

The chain is built from TRBV13 and TRBJ2-7; 10 bases are a match to TRBD2. With 1 base clipped from V and 3 bases from J, the junction kept 3 bases outside the gene matches. The CDR3 sequence is 15 residues long. Looked up from germline, CDR1 is PRHDT and CDR2 is FYEKMQ (reference sequence). CDR3 bases: TGTGCCAGCAGCTTAGTAGCGGGAGGTCTCTACGAGCAGTACTTC. Translated: CASSLVAGGLYEQYF.

V usage is TRBV3-1 (or the pseudogene TRBV3-2) and J usage is TRBJ1-1; TRBD1 agrees at 10 bases. CDR3 length equals 15 residues. The trim removed 10 bases at V and 6 bases at J, leaving 14 bases unmatched. Germline assignment: CDR1 LGHDT and CDR2 YNNKEL (reference sequence). The CDR3 region has the DNA TGTGCCACCGAGACCGGGACAGGGGTCCGGGCTGAAGCTTTCTTT. It yields the protein CATETGTGVRAEAFF.

This clone came up once. The chain combines TRBV2 with TRBJ2-7; 7 nucleotides align to TRBD1. The J segment lost 6 bases and the V segment lost 3 bases, leaving 5 bases of the junction unmatched. Germline V CDR1 and CDR2: SNHLY, FYNNEI. The CDR3 contains 13 residues. CDR3 loop: CASSEGTVAEQYF. Here the CDR3 DNA reads TGTGCCAGCAGTGAGGGGACAGTTGCCGAGCAGTACTTC.

The V and J genes are TRBV4-2 and TRBJ2-1, with 14 bases that match TRBD2. The J segment lost 0 bases and the V segment lost 1 base, leaving 5 bases of the junction unmatched. This CDR3 is 19 amino acids long. CDR1 and CDR2 from the germline V gene are LGHNA and YNFKEQ. The CDR3 nucleotides read TGTGCCAGCAGCCAAGGGACTAGCGGGGGGTCTTTCTCCTACAATGAGCAGTTCTTC. This sequence encodes CASSQGTSGGSFSYNEQFF.

The chain joins TRBV19 to TRBJ1-5, with unresolved D. V gave up 2 bases and J gave up 1 base, with 9 bases separating them. CDR1 is LNHDA and CDR2 is SQIVND in the germline V gene (reference sequence). This CDR3 spans 15 amino acids. The CDR3 nucleotides are TGTGCCAGTAGTATATTAGAGGGAAGCAATCAGCCCCAGCATTTT. This encodes CASSILEGSNQPQHF.